This T cell receptor beta chain was captured in a study of Graves' ophthalmopathy and Graves' hyperthyroidism. Trimming cost V 6 bases and J 1 base; bases outside gene matches: 2. Germline V gene lookup returns CDR1 LNHDA and CDR2 SQIVND (reference sequence). The CDR3 contains 13 residues. RNA transcripts yielded amplified TCR beta CDR3 regions. First-round RT-PCR employed HTBI primers, with a second-round multiplex PCR after it. One entry per CDR3 protein results from TCRdb running MiXCR on the multiplex PCR reads. The table has hundreds of thousands of distinct CDR3 sequences, about 21% seen once. Note on this clonotype: This sequence may be a read error, since a much larger clone differs from it by one base.

Input material: peripheral blood. This receptor was identified in a woman under 30 with stable Graves' hyperthyroidism. The chain recombines TRBV19 with TRBJ1-1; 7 nucleotides agree with TRBD1. The CDR3 coding sequence is TGTGCCAGTAGGGACAGGACGAACACTGAAGCTTTCTTT. The encoded protein is CASRDRTNTEAFF.